The present TCR beta chain was sequenced within a study of T-cell reconstitution after alpha-beta-depleted transplantation in children. Using unique molecular identifiers, the investigators prepared the TCRbeta library. TCRdb recomputed calls from the PCR reads with MiXCR, one row per CDR3 protein. Of 200,000 to 250,000 distinct CDR3 sequences in the sample, around 9.5% are singletons; the top ten hold over 5%. Many counts were recorded for this clonotype. The CDR3 runs to 15 residues. The V and J ends lost 5 bases and 6 bases respectively, with 17 bases between them. Looked up from germline, CDR1 is SGHRS and CDR2 is YFSETQ.

The rearrangement joins TRBV5-1 to TRBJ2-2, with a weak D call TRBD1 (6 bases). This sample comprised PBMCs from the stem cell graft donor, obtained from the stem cell graft. This clonotype originated in a human donor who donated a stem cell graft to a child with acute lymphoblastic leukemia. The CDR3 here is CASSYNPQGAGELFF. The DNA for the CDR3 is TGCGCCAGCAGTTACAATCCACAGGGCGCCGGGGAGCTGTTTTTT.